The TCR beta chain under discussion was sequenced for a study of shared clonotypes between healthy human individuals. Findings of the study overall: Clonotypes shared by all four sorted-subset donors had higher generation probabilities than non-shared clonotypes.

This table comes from immunoSEQ multiplex PCR, and its TCRdb copy is limited to in-frame clones, with some not included. The sample lists over 100,000 clones; roughly 70% were seen once. As to this clone: Its antigen is unidentified.

This CDR3 has 10 residues. The V gene lost 5 bases and the J gene lost 6 bases, with 1 base spanning the gap. Germline CDR1 and CDR2: WSHSY and SAAADI. The rearrangement links TRBV10-2 to TRBJ2-2, with no clear D. The clonotype comes from a woman younger than 45 in good health. The sequencing sample was made of memory CD8+ T cells sorted from blood. Subset defined: CD45RO+ cells pooled with CCR7-negative TemRA cells. The CDR3 nucleotides read TGCGCCAGCAGTTCCGGGGAGCTGTTTTTT. As protein: CASSSGELFF.